This TCR beta chain was identified in a study of T cells in Graves' hyperthyroidism and ophthalmopathy. Researchers barred patients who had uncontrolled infection, other autoimmune disease, pregnancy or lactation. Isolation of PBMCs was performed on 8 to 10 ml fresh peripheral blood. V lost 6 bases and J 8 bases, leaving 17 bases between the germline ends. There are 14 residues in the CDR3. Amplification of TCR beta CDR3 regions used RNA as the template. The study used the HTBI primer set for a first-round RT-PCR of the TCR CDR3. MiXCR was run by TCRdb on the multiplex PCR reads, yielding one entry per CDR3 protein. The profile shows about 610,000 distinct CDR3 sequences, roughly 14% of them singletons.

This chain joins TRBV12-3 or TRBV12-4 and TRBJ2-4; unclear D gene. The sequence was obtained from a middle-aged woman with Graves' ophthalmopathy. Material for sequencing was blood. This CDR3 is CASSRTPFEYIQYF. The CDR3 nucleotides read TGTGCCAGCAGCCGGACCCCATTCGAGTACATTCAGTACTTC.